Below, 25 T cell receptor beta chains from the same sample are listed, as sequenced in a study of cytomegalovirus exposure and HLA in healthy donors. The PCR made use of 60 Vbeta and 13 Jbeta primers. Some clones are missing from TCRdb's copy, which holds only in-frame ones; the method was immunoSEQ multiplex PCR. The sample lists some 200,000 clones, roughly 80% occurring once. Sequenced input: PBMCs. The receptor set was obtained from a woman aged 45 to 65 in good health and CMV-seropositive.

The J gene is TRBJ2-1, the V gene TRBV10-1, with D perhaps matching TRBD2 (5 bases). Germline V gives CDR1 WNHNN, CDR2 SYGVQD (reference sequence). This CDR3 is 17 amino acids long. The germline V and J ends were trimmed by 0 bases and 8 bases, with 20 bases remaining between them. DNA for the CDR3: TGCGCCAGCAGTGAGTCGTTACGAGGGTACTTGTTCGATGAGCAGTTCTTC. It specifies CASSESLRGYLFDEQFF.

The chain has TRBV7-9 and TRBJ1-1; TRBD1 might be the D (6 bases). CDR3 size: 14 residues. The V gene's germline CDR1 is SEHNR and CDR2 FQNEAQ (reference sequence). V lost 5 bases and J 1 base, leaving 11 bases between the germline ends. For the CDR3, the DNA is TGTGCCAGCAGCCCCATGACAGGGAACACTGAAGCTTTCTTT. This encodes CASSPMTGNTEAFF.

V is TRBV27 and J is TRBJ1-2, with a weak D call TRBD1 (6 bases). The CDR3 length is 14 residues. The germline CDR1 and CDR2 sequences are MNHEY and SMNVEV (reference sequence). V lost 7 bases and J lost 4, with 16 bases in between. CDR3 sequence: CASKPTGWGYGYTF. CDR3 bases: TGTGCCAGCAAACCCACAGGGTGGGGCTATGGCTACACCTTC.

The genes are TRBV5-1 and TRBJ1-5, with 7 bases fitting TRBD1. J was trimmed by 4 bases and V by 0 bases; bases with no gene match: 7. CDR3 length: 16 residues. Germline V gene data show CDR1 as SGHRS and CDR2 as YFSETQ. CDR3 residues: CASSLEPGQINQPQHF. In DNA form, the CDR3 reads TGCGCCAGCAGCTTGGAACCGGGACAGATTAATCAGCCCCAGCATTTT.

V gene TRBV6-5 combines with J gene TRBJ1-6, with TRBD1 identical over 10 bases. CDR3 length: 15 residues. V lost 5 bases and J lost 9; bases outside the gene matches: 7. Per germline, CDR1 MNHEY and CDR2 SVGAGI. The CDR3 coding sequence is TGTGCCAGCAGTACCGGGACAGGGGTAGGTTCACCCCTCCACTTT. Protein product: CASSTGTGVGSPLHF.

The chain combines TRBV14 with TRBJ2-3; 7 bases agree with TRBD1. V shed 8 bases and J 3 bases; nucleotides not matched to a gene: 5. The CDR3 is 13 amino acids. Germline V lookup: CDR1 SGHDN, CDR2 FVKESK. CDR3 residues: CASGLTGTDTQYF. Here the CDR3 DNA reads TGTGCCAGCGGATTGACAGGGACAGATACGCAGTATTTT.

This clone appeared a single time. The CDR3 spells CASSLGSAGVQPQHF. CDR3 coding DNA: TGTGCCAGCAGCTTGGGCTCAGCGGGGGTTCAGCCCCAGCATTTT. The V call is TRBV5-6, the J call TRBJ1-5; tentative D call: TRBD1 (5 bases). Trimming cost V 0 bases and J 6 bases, with 13 bases left between them. The germline V gene encodes CDR1 SGHDT and CDR2 YYEEEE. CDR3 length: 15 amino acids. Complete variable domain (other parts from reference TRBV5-6 and TRBJ1-5): DAGVTQSPTHLIKTRGQQVTLRCSPKSGHDTVSWYQQALGQGPQFIFQYYEEEERQRGNFPDRFSGHQFPNYSSELNVNALLLGDSALYLCASSLGSAGVQPQHFGDGTRLSIL.

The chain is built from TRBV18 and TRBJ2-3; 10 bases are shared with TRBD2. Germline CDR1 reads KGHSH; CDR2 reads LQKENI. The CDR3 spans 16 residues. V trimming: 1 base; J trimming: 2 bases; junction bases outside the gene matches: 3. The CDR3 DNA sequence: TGTGCCAGCTCACCACTAGCGGGGGGCAACACAGATACGCAGTATTTT. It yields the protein CASSPLAGGNTDTQYF. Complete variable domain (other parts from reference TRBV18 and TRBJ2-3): NAGVMQNPRHLVRRRGQEARLRCSPMKGHSHVYWYRQLPEEGLKFMVYLQKENIIDESGMPKERFSAEFPKEGPSILRIQQVVRGDSAAYFCASSPLAGGNTDTQYFGPGTRLTVL.

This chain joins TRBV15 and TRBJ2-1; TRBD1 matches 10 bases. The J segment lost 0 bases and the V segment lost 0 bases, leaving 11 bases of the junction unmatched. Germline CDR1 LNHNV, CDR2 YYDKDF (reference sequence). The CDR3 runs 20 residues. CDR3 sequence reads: CATSRDRRQGAISSYNEQFF. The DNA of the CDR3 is TGTGCCACCAGCAGAGATCGGAGACAGGGGGCAATAAGCTCCTACAATGAGCAGTTCTTC.

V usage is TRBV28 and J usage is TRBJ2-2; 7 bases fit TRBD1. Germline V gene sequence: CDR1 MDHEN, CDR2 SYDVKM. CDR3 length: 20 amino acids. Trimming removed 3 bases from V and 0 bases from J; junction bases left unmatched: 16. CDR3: CASSFSRAFSDRPNTGELFF. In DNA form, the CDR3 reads TGTGCCAGCAGTTTTTCGAGGGCCTTTTCGGACAGGCCGAACACCGGGGAGCTGTTTTTT.

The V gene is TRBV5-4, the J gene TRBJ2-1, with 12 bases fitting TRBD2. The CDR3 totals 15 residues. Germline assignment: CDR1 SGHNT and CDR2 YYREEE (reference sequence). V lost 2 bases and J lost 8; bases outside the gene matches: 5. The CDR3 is CASSFPSGGADEQFF. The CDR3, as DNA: TGTGCCAGCAGCTTCCCTAGCGGGGGGGCCGATGAGCAGTTCTTC.

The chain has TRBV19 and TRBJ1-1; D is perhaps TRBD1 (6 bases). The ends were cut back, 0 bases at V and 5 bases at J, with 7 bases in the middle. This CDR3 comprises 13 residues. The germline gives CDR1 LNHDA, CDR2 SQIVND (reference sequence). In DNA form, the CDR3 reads TGTGCCAGTAGTATAGAACAGGGAACTGAAGCTTTCTTT. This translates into CASSIEQGTEAFF.

The CDR3 region is CATSTRTGEAFF. The CDR3 bases are TGTGCCACCAGCACCCGGACAGGTGAAGCTTTCTTT. The J gene is TRBJ1-1, the V gene TRBV15; TRBD1 matches at 7 bases. J was trimmed by 7 bases and V by 4 bases; bases with no gene match: 3. The length of the CDR3 is 12 residues. From germline, CDR1 is LNHNV and CDR2 YYDKDF (reference sequence).

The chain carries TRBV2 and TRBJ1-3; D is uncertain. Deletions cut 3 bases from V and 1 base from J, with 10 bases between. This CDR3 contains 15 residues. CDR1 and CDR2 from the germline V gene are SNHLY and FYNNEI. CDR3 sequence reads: CASSEGRESGNTIYF. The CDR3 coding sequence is TGTGCCAGCAGTGAGGGCCGAGAATCTGGAAACACCATATATTTT.

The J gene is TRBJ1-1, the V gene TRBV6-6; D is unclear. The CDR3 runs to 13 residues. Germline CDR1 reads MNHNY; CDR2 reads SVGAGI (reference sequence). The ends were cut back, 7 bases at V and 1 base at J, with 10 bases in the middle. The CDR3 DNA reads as TGTGCCAGCAAACCCAGAACGAACACTGAAGCTTTCTTT. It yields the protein CASKPRTNTEAFF.

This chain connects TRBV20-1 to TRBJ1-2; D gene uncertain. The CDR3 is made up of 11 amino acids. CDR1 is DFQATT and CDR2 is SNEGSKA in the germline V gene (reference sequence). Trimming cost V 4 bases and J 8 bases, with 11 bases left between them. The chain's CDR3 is CSAIVFEGYTF. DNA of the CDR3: TGCAGTGCTATCGTGTTTGAGGGCTACACCTTC.

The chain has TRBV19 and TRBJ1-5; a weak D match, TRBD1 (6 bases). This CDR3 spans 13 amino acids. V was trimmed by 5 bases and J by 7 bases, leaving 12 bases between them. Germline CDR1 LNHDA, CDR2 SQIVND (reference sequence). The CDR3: CASSWGGEQPQHF. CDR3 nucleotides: TGTGCCAGTAGTTGGGGGGGCGAACAGCCCCAGCATTTT.

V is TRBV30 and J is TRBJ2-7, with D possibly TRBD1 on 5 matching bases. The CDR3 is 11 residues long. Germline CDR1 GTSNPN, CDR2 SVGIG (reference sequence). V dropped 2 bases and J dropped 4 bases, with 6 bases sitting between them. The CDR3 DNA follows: TGTGCCTGGAGTAAGGGGTACGAGCAGTACTTC. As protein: CAWSKGYEQYF.

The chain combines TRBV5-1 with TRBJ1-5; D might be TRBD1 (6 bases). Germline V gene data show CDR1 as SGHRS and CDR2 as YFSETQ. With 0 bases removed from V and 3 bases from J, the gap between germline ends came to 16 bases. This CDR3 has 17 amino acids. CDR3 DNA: TGCGCCAGCAGCTTGGATGAGAATACAGGGAACAATCAGCCCCAGCATTTT. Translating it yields CASSLDENTGNNQPQHF. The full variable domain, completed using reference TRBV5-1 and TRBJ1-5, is KAGVTQTPRYLIKTRGQQVTLSCSPISGHRSVSWYQQTPGQGLQFLFEYFSETQRNKGNFPGRFSGRQFSNSRSEMNVSTLELGDSALYLCASSLDENTGNNQPQHFGDGTRLSIL.

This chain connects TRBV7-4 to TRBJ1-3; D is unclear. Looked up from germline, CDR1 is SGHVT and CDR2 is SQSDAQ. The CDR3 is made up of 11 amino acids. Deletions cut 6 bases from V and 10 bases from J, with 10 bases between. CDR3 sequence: CASSPSETIYF. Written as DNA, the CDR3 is TGTGCCAGCAGTCCTTCCGAGACCATATATTTT.

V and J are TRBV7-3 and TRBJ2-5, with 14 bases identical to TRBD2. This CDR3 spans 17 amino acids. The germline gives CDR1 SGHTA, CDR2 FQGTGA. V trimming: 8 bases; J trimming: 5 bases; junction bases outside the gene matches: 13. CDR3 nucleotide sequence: TGTGCCAGCCGTGGGACTAGCGGGGGACCCCGGGAGGAGACCCAGTACTTC. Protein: CASRGTSGGPREETQYF.

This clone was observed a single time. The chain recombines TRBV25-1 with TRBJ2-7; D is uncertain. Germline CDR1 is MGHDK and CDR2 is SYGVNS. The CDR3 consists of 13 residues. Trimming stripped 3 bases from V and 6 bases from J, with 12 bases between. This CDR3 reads CASSDPTQTEQYF. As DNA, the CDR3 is TGTGCCAGCAGTGACCCTACTCAAACCGAGCAGTACTTC.

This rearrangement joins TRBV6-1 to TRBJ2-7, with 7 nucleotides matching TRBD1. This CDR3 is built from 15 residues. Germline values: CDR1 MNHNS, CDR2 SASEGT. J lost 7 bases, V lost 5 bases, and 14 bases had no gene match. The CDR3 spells CASSRQGLEMGEQYF. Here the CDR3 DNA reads TGTGCCAGCAGTCGACAGGGATTAGAAATGGGGGAGCAGTACTTC.

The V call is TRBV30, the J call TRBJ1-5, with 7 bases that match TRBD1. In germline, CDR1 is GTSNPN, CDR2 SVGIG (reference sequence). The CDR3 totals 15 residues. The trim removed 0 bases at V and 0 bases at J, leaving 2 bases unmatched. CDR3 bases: TGTGCCTGGAGTGTGGGACAGTATAGCAATCAGCCCCAGCATTTT. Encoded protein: CAWSVGQYSNQPQHF.

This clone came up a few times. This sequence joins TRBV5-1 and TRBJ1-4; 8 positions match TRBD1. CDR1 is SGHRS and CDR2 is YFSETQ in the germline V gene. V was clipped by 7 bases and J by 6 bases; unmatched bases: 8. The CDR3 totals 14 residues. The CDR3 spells CASSPDRVDEKLFF. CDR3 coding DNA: TGCGCCAGCTCCCCGGACAGGGTAGATGAAAAACTGTTTTTT.